A selection of T cell receptor beta chains follows, all from one sample in a study of blood T cell repertoires in COVID-19. The data were produced by immunoSEQ multiplex PCR, yet TCRdb's version contains in-frame clones alone and is incomplete. The table shows under 150,000 clones, with around 81% occurring only once. Sequenced material: PBMCs or T cells enriched from blood (not recorded which). These receptors were obtained from a woman between 40 and 55 years old who had recovered from COVID-19. CDR3s include the opening cysteine and the closing phenylalanine or tryptophan. The order of the fields is V gene, D gene, J gene, clone size, CDR3 protein. D genes are given only for firm matches. Rows may omit the clone size; those that give it use once, few, many or a size class.

TRBV6-5	-	TRBJ2-7	many	CASSYGQSSYEQYF
TRBV18	TRBD2	TRBJ2-1	-	CASSLGGGPGNEQFF
TRBV9	-	TRBJ1-6	-	CASSVSGVGSYNSPLHF
TRBV5-5	TRBD2	TRBJ2-3	once	CASSLASGDTQYF
TRBV6-5	TRBD2	TRBJ2-7	-	CASRFYSGSSYEQYF
TRBV9	-	TRBJ1-5	-	CASSVQGSEPQHF
TRBV3-1/TRBV3-2	TRBD1	TRBJ1-4	once	CASSQDPGQGWEKLFF
TRBV5-1	-	TRBJ1-2	many	CASRGANYGYTF
TRBV5-1	TRBD2	TRBJ2-5	-	CASSLEVAGTQETQYF
TRBV27	TRBD2	TRBJ2-1	-	CASSSGGGYNEQFF
TRBV5-1	-	TRBJ1-2	once	CASSLTSTGYTF
TRBV29-1	TRBD2	TRBJ2-5	-	CSVGAGLQETQYF
TRBV6-2/TRBV6-3	-	TRBJ1-2	-	CASSSDYRAEGYTF
TRBV9	-	TRBJ2-3	-	CASSVATNPTDTQYF
TRBV4-1	TRBD1	TRBJ1-1	-	CASSPSGGTEAFF
TRBV9	-	TRBJ2-7	-	CASSRMVGISYEQYF
TRBV30	-	TRBJ1-2	-	CAWTIGYGYTF
TRBV7-9	-	TRBJ1-1	-	CASSLNTNTEAFF
TRBV2	TRBD1	TRBJ1-1	-	CASSEDRGLDAFF
TRBV18	-	TRBJ1-5	-	CASSRTDSNQPQHF
TRBV24-1	TRBD1	TRBJ2-5	once	CATSESGTGGEETQYF
TRBV6-5	TRBD1	TRBJ1-6	-	CASSYGTGPNSPLHF
TRBV20-1	TRBD1	TRBJ1-5	-	CSASQGASSNQPQHF
TRBV5-5	TRBD2	TRBJ2-7	-	CASSLAQRGVSYEQYF
TRBV7-2	-	TRBJ2-3	-	CASSLDSRSDTQYF
TRBV13	-	TRBJ2-7	few	CASSLGAGFHSYEQYF
TRBV27	TRBD1	TRBJ1-4	-	CASRNLSQGGFEKLFF
TRBV29-1	-	TRBJ1-1	once	CSVTPVGKNTEAFF
TRBV6-5	-	TRBJ2-1	-	CASTRGKSYNEQFF
TRBV12-3/TRBV12-4	-	TRBJ1-1	-	CASSPTGSEAFF
TRBV27	-	TRBJ2-7	-	CASSLGGASSYEQYF
TRBV3-1/TRBV3-2	TRBD2	TRBJ2-3	-	CASSPWLAGAADTQYF
TRBV7-8	TRBD1	TRBJ2-6	-	CASSLRDRGASGANVLTF
TRBV19	TRBD1	TRBJ1-1	-	CASLGYYRGPINTEAFF
TRBV9	TRBD1	TRBJ1-2	-	CASSVASGGWNYGYTF
TRBV4-1	-	TRBJ2-1	-	CASSQRLREQFF
TRBV9	-	TRBJ2-7	-	CASSVAGESYEQYF
TRBV4-1	-	TRBJ1-2	-	CASSQVPGVRDGYTF
TRBV6-1	-	TRBJ1-1	-	CASSEGRRGIGTEAFF
TRBV5-1	TRBD1	TRBJ1-2	once	CASSLMGQGNDGYTF
TRBV19	-	TRBJ1-1	-	CASSIAGVRRLNTEAFF
TRBV11-2	TRBD2	TRBJ2-5	-	CASSLVAGGFQETQYF
TRBV29-1	-	TRBJ2-5	-	CSVASGTGRETQYF
TRBV29-1	-	TRBJ2-1	-	CSVGDSYNEQFF
TRBV7-7	-	TRBJ2-5	-	CASSPGQKETQYF
TRBV3-1/TRBV3-2	-	TRBJ2-7	-	CASSQTEYEQYF
TRBV7-8	-	TRBJ1-4	-	CASSLEPRKPTNEKLFF
TRBV7-3	-	TRBJ2-1	-	CASSPGRGNEQFF
TRBV11-3	-	TRBJ2-1	few	CASSLVWGDEQFF
TRBV5-8	-	TRBJ1-5	-	CASSLYRANQPQHF
TRBV10-2	-	TRBJ2-3	-	CASNLASTDTQYF
TRBV5-1	TRBD1	TRBJ1-2	-	CASNQGQNYGYTF
TRBV10-3	-	TRBJ1-2	once	CAISDGAEGGYTF
TRBV9	-	TRBJ2-5	once	CASSAWTDQETQYF
TRBV7-8	TRBD2	TRBJ2-3	-	CASSLGLAELSTDTQYF
TRBV3-1/TRBV3-2	TRBD2	TRBJ2-1	-	CASSPGLAVVNEQFF
TRBV3-1/TRBV3-2	-	TRBJ2-7	-	CASSQGSGSSYEQYF
TRBV30	-	TRBJ1-1	-	CAWTPAGSEAFF